This T cell receptor beta chain was found in a study of T cells in Graves' hyperthyroidism and ophthalmopathy. Turning to this clonotype: As yet, its antigen is unknown. Possible read error: a much larger clone is one base away.

Study-wide findings and caveats: The model identified upcoming ophthalmopathy a median roughly 6.5 months ahead of onset. Expanded thyroid clonotypes (above 0.001) were mostly also found in blood.

Researchers amplified the TCR beta CDR3 regions from RNA transcripts. In the first-round RT-PCR of the TCR CDR3, the HTBI primer set was used. TCRdb independently ran MiXCR on the multiplex PCR reads; one entry per CDR3 protein. The sample gives around 620,000 distinct CDR3 sequences, just over 45% of which show up once; roughly 19% is in the top ten. Germline V gene sequence: CDR1 SEHNR, CDR2 FQNEAQ (reference sequence). The length of the CDR3 is 12 residues. This sequence originates from an adult woman with Graves' disease, either hyperthyroidism or ophthalmopathy (not recorded which). The source material was peripheral blood or thyroid tissue (not recorded which). The V gene is TRBV7-9, the J gene TRBJ1-1; maybe TRBD1 (5 bases). CDR3 residues: CASGQANTKAFF. Here the CDR3 DNA reads TGTGCCAGCGGACAAGCTAACACTAAAGCTTTCTTT.